The clone carrying this T cell receptor (beta chain) appeared a single time. The data belong to a study of blood T cell repertoires in COVID-19. Study as a whole: Spain, Italy and the United States supplied samples that represented acute and convalescent COVID-19. T cells, B-cell-depleted T cells, or PBMCs provided the cDNA or gDNA that served as material.

Trimming stripped 4 bases from V and 4 bases from J, with 10 bases between. The length of the CDR3 is 13 residues. Germline CDR1 and CDR2: LNHDA and SQIVND (reference sequence). As originally analysed: Amplification of reference gene primers was used by the study to estimate nucleated cell counts. Here immunoSEQ multiplex PCR was the method, and the copy in TCRdb shows in-frame clones only, minus some. V and J calls and clone size are given by that table; D and trimming were obtained from the DNA. Of 200,000 or so clones detected, 84% appear once; the ten largest clones hold roughly 5.3%. Sequenced sample: peripheral blood. The chain carries TRBV19 and TRBJ1-2; weak D call: TRBD1 (6 bases). The source is a woman aged 55-75 years who had recovered from COVID-19. Written as DNA, the CDR3 is TGTGCCAGTAGTAGGGACACCGTCTATGGCTACACCTTC. Protein: CASSRDTVYGYTF.